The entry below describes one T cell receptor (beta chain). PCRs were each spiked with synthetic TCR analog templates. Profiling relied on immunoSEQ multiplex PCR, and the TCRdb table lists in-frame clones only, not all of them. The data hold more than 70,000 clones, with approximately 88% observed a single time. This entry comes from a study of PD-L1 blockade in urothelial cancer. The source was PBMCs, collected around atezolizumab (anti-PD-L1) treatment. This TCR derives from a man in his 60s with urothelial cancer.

This CDR3 is CASRGAGRSYEQYF. DNA of the CDR3: TGTGCCAGCAGAGGGGCCGGGAGATCCTACGAGCAGTACTTC. The chain has TRBV6-5 and TRBJ2-7; D might be TRBD2 (6 bases). The CDR3 has 14 residues. Germline V CDR1 and CDR2: MNHEY, SVGAGI. V lost 6 bases and J 1 base, leaving 13 bases between the germline ends.